Listed here are 18 T cell receptor beta chains from one sample, sequenced in a study of OX40 agonist ivuxolimab in advanced cancers. Sequencing used immunoSEQ multiplex PCR; TCRdb keeps in-frame clones, though not all of them. The data contain tens of thousands of clones, 94% of them singletons. The sample was CD4+ or CD8+ T cells sorted from blood, taken in a trial of the OX40 agonist ivuxolimab. The source is an adult with an advanced solid tumor such as melanoma, head and neck, liver or kidney cancer.

This chain joins TRBV5-5 and TRBJ1-1; D remains ambiguous. Germline CDR1 reads SGHKS; CDR2 reads YYEKEE (reference sequence). The CDR3 has 14 amino acids. Trimming left V 4 bases short and J 1 base short, with 11 bases between. Written as DNA, the CDR3 is TGTGCCAGCAGCCCATATATGGGGAACACTGAAGCTTTCTTT. This sequence encodes CASSPYMGNTEAFF. The entire variable domain, with the rest obtained from reference TRBV5-5 and TRBJ1-1, is as follows: DAGVTQSPTHLIKTRGQQVTLRCSPISGHKSVSWYQQVLGQGPQFIFQYYEKEERGRGNFPDRFSARQFPNYSSELNVNALLLGDSALYLCASSPYMGNTEAFFGQGTRLTVV.

This chain links TRBV27 with TRBJ1-1, with TRBD1 matching 7 bases. The CDR3 sequence is 14 residues long. CDR1 and CDR2 from the germline V gene are MNHEY and SMNVEV (reference sequence). The V segment lost 3 bases and the J segment 0 bases; nucleotides outside the gene matches: 1. CDR3 amino acids: CASSLGQMNTEAFF. The CDR3 nucleotides read TGTGCCAGCAGTTTGGGACAGATGAACACTGAAGCTTTCTTT.

The chain combines TRBV19 with TRBJ2-7; 7 nucleotides match TRBD2. Germline V gene data show CDR1 as LNHDA and CDR2 as SQIVND (reference sequence). The CDR3 is made up of 15 amino acids. Germline trimming cut 5 bases from V and 4 bases from J; bases unmatched to any gene: 11. The CDR3 DNA sequence: TGTGCCAGTAGTGTCATAGCGGGCGGGAGTTACGAGCAGTACTTC. Translation: CASSVIAGGSYEQYF.

J is TRBJ2-2 and V is TRBV10-3; D unclear. This CDR3 has 15 residues. Germline values: CDR1 ENHRY, CDR2 SYGVKD. Trimming stripped 0 bases from V and 1 base from J, with 6 bases between. The CDR3 here is CAISESTVNTGELFF. The CDR3 bases are TGTGCCATCAGTGAGTCGACTGTGAACACCGGGGAGCTGTTTTTT.

The J gene is TRBJ2-5, the V gene TRBV10-1, with TRBD2 identical over 10 bases. The length of the CDR3 is 16 residues. J lost 1 base, V lost 1 base, and 3 bases had no gene match. Per germline, CDR1 WNHNN and CDR2 SYGVQD (reference sequence). Here the CDR3 reads CASSEWTSGGQETQYF. The CDR3 nucleotides are TGCGCCAGCAGTGAGTGGACTAGCGGAGGCCAAGAGACCCAGTACTTC.

This chain links TRBV21-1 with TRBJ1-1; TRBD1 was called by the table and not checked on the DNA. TRBV21-1 is designated a pseudogene. CDR3 size: 14 residues. Written as DNA, the CDR3 is TGTGCCAGCAGCCCCCGAACAGAAATAACTGAAGCTTTCTTT. Translating it yields CASSPRTEITEAFF.

The genes are TRBV6-5 and TRBJ1-2; unclear D gene. V lost 6 bases to trimming and J lost 3 bases, with 14 bases between them. This CDR3 spans 14 amino acids. Germline CDR1 MNHEY, CDR2 SVGAGI. CDR3 sequence: CASRLGGQHYGYTF. CDR3 sequence (DNA): TGTGCCAGCAGACTCGGCGGGCAGCACTATGGCTACACCTTC.

The chain uses TRBV27 and TRBJ2-2, with 12 bases lining up with TRBD2. Germline V gives CDR1 MNHEY, CDR2 SMNVEV (reference sequence). The CDR3 is made up of 16 amino acids. Trimming took 6 bases from V and 5 from J; bases not matched to a gene: 7. CDR3 nucleotide sequence: TGTGCCAGCAGCACGACTAGCGGGAGAGGGACCGGGGAGCTGTTTTTT. Translated: CASSTTSGRGTGELFF.

The chain employs TRBV28 and TRBJ1-1, with unresolved D. This CDR3 comprises 14 residues. Trimming took off 8 bases at V and 3 bases at J, with 16 bases between the two ends. The germline CDR1 and CDR2 sequences are MDHEN and SYDVKM. The CDR3: CASGDPNAYTEAFF. The CDR3 DNA is TGTGCCAGCGGAGACCCGAATGCGTACACTGAAGCTTTCTTT.

The chain uses TRBV30 and TRBJ2-7; D perhaps matches TRBD2 (5 bases). Trimming cost V 1 base and J 2 bases, with 12 bases left between them. Germline V gene lookup returns CDR1 GTSNPN and CDR2 SVGIG (reference sequence). The CDR3 loop spans 14 amino acids. The CDR3 DNA is TGTGCCTGGAGTGATGAGCGGAGCACCTACGAGCAGTACTTC. The encoded protein is CAWSDERSTYEQYF.

J is TRBJ2-7 and V is TRBV28; no firm D call. Trimming removed 5 bases from V and 4 bases from J, with 12 bases in between. Germline CDR1 MDHEN, CDR2 SYDVKM. CDR3 length: 13 residues. As DNA, the CDR3 is TGTGCCAGCAGTCCAACTTCCTATTACGAGCAGTACTTC. Amino acids: CASSPTSYYEQYF.

The rearrangement links TRBV11-1 to TRBJ2-3, with 9 bases aligning to TRBD2. The CDR3 loop spans 15 amino acids. Germline loops: CDR1 SGHAT, CDR2 FQDESV (reference sequence). J gave up 0 bases and V 5 bases, and 3 bases lay outside the gene matches. CDR3 sequence (DNA): TGTGCCAGCAGCGATAGCGGGAGAAGCACAGATACGCAGTATTTT. Encoded protein: CASSDSGRSTDTQYF.

This rearrangement joins TRBV7-9 to TRBJ2-5, with 7 positions matching TRBD1. The germline V gene has CDR1 SEHNR and CDR2 FQNEAQ (reference sequence). CDR3 length equals 15 residues. Trimming cost V 2 bases and J 5 bases; bases outside gene matches: 8. The CDR3 protein is CASSLRVGGPETQYF. CDR3 nucleotides: TGTGCCAGCAGCTTACGTGTAGGGGGCCCGGAGACCCAGTACTTC.

This chain links TRBV19 with TRBJ1-1, with a possible D match to TRBD1 (5 bases). The V end lost 7 bases, the J end lost 5 bases, and 14 bases lay between the germline ends. The CDR3 is made up of 13 amino acids. From germline, CDR1 is LNHDA and CDR2 SQIVND (reference sequence). In nucleotides, the CDR3 is TGTGCCAGTAACTCACTAGGGGTTACTGAAGCTTTCTTT. Its translation is CASNSLGVTEAFF.

This rearrangement joins TRBV27 to TRBJ1-4; perhaps TRBD1 as D (5 bases). This CDR3 has 13 amino acids. In germline, CDR1 is MNHEY, CDR2 SMNVEV (reference sequence). V was cut by 10 bases and J by 12 bases, with 21 bases left in between. For the CDR3, the DNA is TGTGCCATCTCACCCCGCCAGGGAGGGGAACTGTTTTTT. Translated, it gives CAISPRQGGELFF. Full variable domain (rest looked up from reference TRBV27 and TRBJ1-4): EAQVTQNPRYLITVTGKKLTVTCSQNMNHEYMSWYRQDPGLGLRQIYYSMNVEVTDKGDVPEGYKVSRKEKRNFPLILESPSPNQTSLYFCAISPRQGGELFFGSGTQLSVL.

V and J are TRBV4-1 and TRBJ2-7; 9 bases line up with TRBD1. V lost 2 bases to trimming and J lost 3 bases; unmatched junction nucleotides: 8. The CDR3 is 16 residues long. Per the germline V gene, CDR1 is MGHRA and CDR2 is YSYEKL. The CDR3, as DNA: TGCGCCAGCAGCCAATCTCCGGGACAGGGTTTCTACGAGCAGTACTTC. It yields the protein CASSQSPGQGFYEQYF.

V usage is TRBV30 and J usage is TRBJ1-6; possible D gene TRBD1, 5 bases. Germline CDR1 GTSNPN, CDR2 SVGIG (reference sequence). The CDR3 is made up of 16 amino acids. The ends were cut back, 0 bases at V and 7 bases at J, with 16 bases in the middle. The CDR3 nucleotides read TGTGCCTGGAGTGTACGTGGGACGGCGAGAAATTCACCCCTCCACTTT. It specifies CAWSVRGTARNSPLHF.

The chain links TRBV6-5 to TRBJ2-7; D is undetermined. Between the trimmed V and J ends, which lost 7 bases and 0 bases, there was a span of 13 bases. CDR1 and CDR2 from the germline V gene are MNHEY and SVGAGI. The CDR3 is 14 amino acids. In DNA form, the CDR3 reads TGTGCCAGCACCTTATCTGGTTCCTCCTACGAGCAGTACTTC. Protein product: CASTLSGSSYEQYF.